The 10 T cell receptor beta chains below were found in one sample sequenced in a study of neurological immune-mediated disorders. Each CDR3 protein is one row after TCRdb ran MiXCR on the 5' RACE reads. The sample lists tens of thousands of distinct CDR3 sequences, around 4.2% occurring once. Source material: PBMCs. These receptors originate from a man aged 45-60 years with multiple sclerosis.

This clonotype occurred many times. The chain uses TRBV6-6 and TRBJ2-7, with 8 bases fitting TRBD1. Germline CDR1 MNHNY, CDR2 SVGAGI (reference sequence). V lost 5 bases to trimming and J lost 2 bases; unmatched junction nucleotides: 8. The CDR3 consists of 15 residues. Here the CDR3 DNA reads TGTGCCAGCAGTGATTTCGGGGACAGGACCTACGAGCAGTACTTC. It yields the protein CASSDFGDRTYEQYF.

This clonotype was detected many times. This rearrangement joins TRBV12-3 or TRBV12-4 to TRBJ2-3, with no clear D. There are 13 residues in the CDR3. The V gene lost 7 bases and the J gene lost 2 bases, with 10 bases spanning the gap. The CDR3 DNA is TGTGCCAGCACCCGCAGAGACACAGATACGCAGTATTTT. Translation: CASTRRDTDTQYF.

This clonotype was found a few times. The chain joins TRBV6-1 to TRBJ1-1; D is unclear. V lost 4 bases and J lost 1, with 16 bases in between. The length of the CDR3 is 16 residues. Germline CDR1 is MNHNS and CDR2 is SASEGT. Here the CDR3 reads CASSGPRGQPNTEAFF. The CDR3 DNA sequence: TGTGCCAGCAGTGGGCCCCGTGGGCAACCGAACACTGAAGCTTTCTTT.

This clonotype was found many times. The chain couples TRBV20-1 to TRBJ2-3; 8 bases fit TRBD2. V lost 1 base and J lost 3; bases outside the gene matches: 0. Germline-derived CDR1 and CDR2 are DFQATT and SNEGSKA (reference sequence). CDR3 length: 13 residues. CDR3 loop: CSARVAGTDTQYF. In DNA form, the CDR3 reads TGCAGTGCTAGAGTAGCGGGGACAGATACGCAGTATTTT.

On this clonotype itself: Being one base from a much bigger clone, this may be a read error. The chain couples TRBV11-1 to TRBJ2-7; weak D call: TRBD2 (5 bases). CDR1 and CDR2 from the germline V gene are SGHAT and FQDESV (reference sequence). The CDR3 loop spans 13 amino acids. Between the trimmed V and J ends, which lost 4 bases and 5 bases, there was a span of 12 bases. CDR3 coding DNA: TGTGCCAGCAGCTCGGGAAAGGCGGACGAGCAGTACTTC. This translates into CASSSGKADEQYF.

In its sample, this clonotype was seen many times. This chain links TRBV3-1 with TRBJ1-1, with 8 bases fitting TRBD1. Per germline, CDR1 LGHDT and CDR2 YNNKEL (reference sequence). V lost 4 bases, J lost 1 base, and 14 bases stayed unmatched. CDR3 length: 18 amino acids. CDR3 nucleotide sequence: TGTGCCAGCAGCCCGGACCGGGACAGGAAAATTCGGAACACTGAAGCTTTCTTT. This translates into CASSPDRDRKIRNTEAFF.

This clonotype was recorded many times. As DNA, the CDR3 is TGTGCCAGCAGTTACGGGAAGAGGAGAACCGAGCAGTACTTC. Encoded protein: CASSYGKRRTEQYF. The chain carries TRBV6-5 and TRBJ2-7; D call uncertain. Germline CDR1 MNHEY, CDR2 SVGAGI. This CDR3 comprises 14 residues. V was trimmed by 2 bases and J by 6 bases, leaving 14 bases between them.

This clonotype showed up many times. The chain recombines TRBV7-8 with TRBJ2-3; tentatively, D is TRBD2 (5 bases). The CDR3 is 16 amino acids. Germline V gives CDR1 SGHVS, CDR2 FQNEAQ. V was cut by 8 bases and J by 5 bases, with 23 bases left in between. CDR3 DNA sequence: TGTGCCAGCGGAACAGCGGCGTCTAGGGTTGGAGATACGCAGTATTTT. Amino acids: CASGTAASRVGDTQYF. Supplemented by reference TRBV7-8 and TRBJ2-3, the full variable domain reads GAGVSQSPRYKVAKRGQDVALRCDPISGHVSLFWYQQALGQGPEFLTYFQNEAQLDKSGLPSDRFFAERPEGSVSTLKIQRTQQEDSAVYLCASGTAASRVGDTQYFGPGTRLTVL.

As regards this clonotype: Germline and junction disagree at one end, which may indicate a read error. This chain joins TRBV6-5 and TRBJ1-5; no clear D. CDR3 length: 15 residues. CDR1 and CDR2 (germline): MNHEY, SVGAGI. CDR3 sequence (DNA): TGTGCCAGCAGTTACACACAGAATAGCAATCAGCCCCAGAATTTT. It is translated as CASSYTQNSNQPQNF.

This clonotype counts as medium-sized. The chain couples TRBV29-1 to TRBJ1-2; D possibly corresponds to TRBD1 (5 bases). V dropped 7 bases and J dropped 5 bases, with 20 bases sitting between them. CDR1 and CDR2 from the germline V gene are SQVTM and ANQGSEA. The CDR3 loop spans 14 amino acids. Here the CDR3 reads CSADFGAVDYGYTF. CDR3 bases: TGCAGCGCCGACTTCGGGGCCGTGGATTATGGCTACACCTTC.